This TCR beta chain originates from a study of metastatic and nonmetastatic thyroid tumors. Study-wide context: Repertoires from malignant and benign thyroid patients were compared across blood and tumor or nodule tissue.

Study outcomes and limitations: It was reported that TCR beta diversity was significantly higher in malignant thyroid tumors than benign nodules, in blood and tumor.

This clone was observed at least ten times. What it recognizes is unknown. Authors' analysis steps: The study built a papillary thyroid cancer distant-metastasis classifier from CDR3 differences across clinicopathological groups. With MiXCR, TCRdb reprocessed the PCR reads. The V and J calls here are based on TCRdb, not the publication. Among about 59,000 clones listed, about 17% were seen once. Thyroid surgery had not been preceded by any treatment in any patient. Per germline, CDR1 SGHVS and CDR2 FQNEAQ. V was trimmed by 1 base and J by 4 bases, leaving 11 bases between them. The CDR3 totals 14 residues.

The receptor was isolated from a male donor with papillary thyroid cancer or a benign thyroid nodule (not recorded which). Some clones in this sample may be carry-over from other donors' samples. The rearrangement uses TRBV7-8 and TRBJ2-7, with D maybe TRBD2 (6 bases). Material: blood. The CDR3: CASSLEDRGYEQYF. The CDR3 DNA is TGTGCCAGCAGCTTAGAGGACCGGGGGTACGAGCAGTACTTC.